This T cell receptor beta chain was observed in a study of control samples from healthy donors and cancer patients. CDR3 length: 13 amino acids. The V and J ends lost 9 bases and 7 bases respectively, with 15 bases between them. Germline assignment: CDR1 LNHDA and CDR2 SQIVND (reference sequence). This table comes from immunoSEQ multiplex PCR, and its TCRdb copy is limited to in-frame clones, with some not included. The sample has tens of thousands of clones; more than 85% are singletons. J is TRBJ1-4 and V is TRBV19; no reliable D call. The sequence was obtained from a woman aged 25 to 39 in good health. The source material was blood. The CDR3 DNA follows: TGTGCCAGCCGCCACCTTCAGGCTGAAAAACTGTTTTTT. Translated: CASRHLQAEKLFF.